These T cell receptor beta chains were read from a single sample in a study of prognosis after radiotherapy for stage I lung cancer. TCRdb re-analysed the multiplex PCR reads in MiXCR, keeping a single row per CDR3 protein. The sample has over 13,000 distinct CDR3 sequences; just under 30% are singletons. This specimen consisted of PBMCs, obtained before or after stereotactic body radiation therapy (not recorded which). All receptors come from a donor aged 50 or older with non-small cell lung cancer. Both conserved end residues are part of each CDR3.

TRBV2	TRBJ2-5	CASSEARNPVTQYF
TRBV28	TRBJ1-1	CASSPLGEERGNPEAFF
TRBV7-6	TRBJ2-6	CASSLEWTGSLQFLTF
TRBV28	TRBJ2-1	CVNSGGQGYNEQFF
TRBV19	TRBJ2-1	CASSMSGSSYNEQFF
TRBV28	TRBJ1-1	CASSPPGGVGFTEAFF
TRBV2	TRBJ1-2	CASSDKGSYGYTF
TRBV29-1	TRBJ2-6	CSVGNGANVLTF
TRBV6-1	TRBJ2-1	CASYSGGDEQFF
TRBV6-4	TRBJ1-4	CATARVLGEKLFF
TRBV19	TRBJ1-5	CASSRGDPSNQPQHF
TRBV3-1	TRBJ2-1	CVSSQDREDNEQFF
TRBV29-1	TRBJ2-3	CSVVSGVGTDTQYF
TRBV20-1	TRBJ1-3	CSARVGQVRQRGNTIYF
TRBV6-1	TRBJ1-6	CASSITGGYSPLHF
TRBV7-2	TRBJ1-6	CASSLDRGLYSPLHF
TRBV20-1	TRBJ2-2	CSAARAGGFNTGELFF
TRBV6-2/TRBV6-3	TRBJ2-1	CASSNPWGSGDNEQFF
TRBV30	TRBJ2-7	CAGPTGSEQYF
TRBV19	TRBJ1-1	CASSKGAGVNTEAFF
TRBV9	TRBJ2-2	CASSVGAGFSAGELFF
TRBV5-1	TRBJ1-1	CASSRDRGMNTEAFF
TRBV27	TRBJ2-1	CASSGLADTDSSYNEQFF
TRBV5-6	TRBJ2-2	CANSFSGLAGDAGELFF
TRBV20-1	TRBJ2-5	CSARVGLASQETQYF
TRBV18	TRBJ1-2	CASSHTGYNYGYTF
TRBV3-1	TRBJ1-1	CASSQAGPQNTEAFF
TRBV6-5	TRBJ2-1	CASSYSGLALSYNEQFF
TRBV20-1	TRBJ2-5	CSALPSRASGYQETQYF
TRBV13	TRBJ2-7	CASSLGDRYEQYF
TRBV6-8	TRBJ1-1	CASSRPWTRPNTEAFF
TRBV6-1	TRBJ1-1	CASSPLRGMRTEAFF
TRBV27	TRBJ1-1	CASLISSDRLETEAFF
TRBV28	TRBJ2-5	CASSTNRGKDQETQYF
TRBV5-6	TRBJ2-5	CASSLAVAEGFETQYF